The clone carrying this T cell receptor beta chain has only a few counts. Antigen specificity is unknown. The source of the sample is a study of response to subunit inactivated influenza vaccine. Overall study findings and caveats: Each seasonal influenza vaccination, the authors suggested, recruits few new T cells.

TCRdb fed the RT-PCR reads into MiXCR, producing one record per CDR3 protein. The sample records some 480,000 distinct CDR3 sequences, approximately 11% being singletons. The input for sequencing was PBMCs from blood, taken about 40 days after vaccination. This receptor was identified in a man aged 50 to 59 who received an inactivated influenza vaccine.

The CDR3 is CATSRDSATKTQYF. The DNA of the CDR3 is TGTGCCACCAGCAGGGACTCGGCCACGAAGACCCAGTACTTC. This chain uses TRBV15 with TRBJ2-5; D might be TRBD2 (5 bases). V was cut by 3 bases and J by 6 bases, with 14 bases left in between. Germline V gives CDR1 LNHNV, CDR2 YYDKDF (reference sequence). The CDR3 length is 14 residues.